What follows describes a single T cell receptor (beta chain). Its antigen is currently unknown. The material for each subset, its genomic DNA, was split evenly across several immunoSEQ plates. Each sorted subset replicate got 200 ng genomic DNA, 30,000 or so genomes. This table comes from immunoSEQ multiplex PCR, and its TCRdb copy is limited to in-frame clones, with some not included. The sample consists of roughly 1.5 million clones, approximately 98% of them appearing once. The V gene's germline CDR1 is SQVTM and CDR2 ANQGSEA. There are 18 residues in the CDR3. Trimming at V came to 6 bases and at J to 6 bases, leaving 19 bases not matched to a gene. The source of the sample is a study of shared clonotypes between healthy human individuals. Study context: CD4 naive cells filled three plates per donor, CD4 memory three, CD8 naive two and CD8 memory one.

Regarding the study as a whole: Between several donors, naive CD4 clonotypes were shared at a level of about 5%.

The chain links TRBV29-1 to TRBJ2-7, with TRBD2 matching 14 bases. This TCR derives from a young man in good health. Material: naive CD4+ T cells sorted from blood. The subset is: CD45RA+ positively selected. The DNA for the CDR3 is TGCAGCGTCTTCATCCTGGGAGTACCGGGACTAGCGGGAGCCGAGCAGTACTTC. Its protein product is CSVFILGVPGLAGAEQYF.